These 25 T cell receptor beta chains share one sample of origin, sequenced in a study of cytomegalovirus exposure and HLA in healthy donors. The PCR ran on 60 Vbeta and 13 Jbeta primers. Produced via immunoSEQ multiplex PCR; TCRdb's table is partial and in-frame only. The sample has some 150,000 clones; over 75% are singletons. Sample: PBMCs. These receptors all come from a man aged 25 to 40 in good health and CMV-seropositive.

The gene calls are TRBV6-5 and TRBJ2-2; tentatively, D is TRBD1 (6 bases). Germline CDR1 is MNHEY and CDR2 is SVGAGI. This CDR3 contains 14 residues. V gave up 4 bases and J gave up 9 bases, with 15 bases separating them. CDR3 residues: CASSSTGSVWELFF. In DNA, the CDR3 is TGTGCCAGCAGTTCGACAGGATCGGTTTGGGAGCTGTTTTTT.

V gene TRBV29-1 combines with J gene TRBJ2-2, with no clear D. V gave up 7 bases and J gave up 1 base, with 10 bases separating them. The germline CDR1 and CDR2 sequences are SQVTM and ANQGSEA. There are 13 residues in the CDR3. The CDR3 loop reads CSASVENTGELFF. DNA of the CDR3: TGCAGCGCCTCCGTAGAGAACACCGGGGAGCTGTTTTTT.

The gene calls are TRBV4-1 and TRBJ2-1; 8 bases match TRBD2. V shed 3 bases and J 8 bases; nucleotides not matched to a gene: 9. The CDR3 extends over 15 amino acids. Germline CDR1 and CDR2: MGHRA and YSYEKL. In DNA, the CDR3 is TGCGCCAGCAGCCAGGGAGTTGGGCGGGGGGATGAGCAGTTCTTC. Residues: CASSQGVGRGDEQFF.

The rearrangement joins TRBV2 to TRBJ2-3; D is uncertain. Germline-derived CDR1 and CDR2 are SNHLY and FYNNEI. The CDR3 runs to 15 residues. V was cut by 3 bases and J by 0 bases, with 10 bases left in between. CDR3 sequence (DNA): TGTGCCAGCAGTGAGACTCAAACTAGCACAGATACGCAGTATTTT. Encoded protein: CASSETQTSTDTQYF.

This chain joins TRBV2 and TRBJ1-4, with TRBD1 matching 7 bases. Germline CDR1 and CDR2: SNHLY and FYNNEI. J was trimmed by 8 bases and V by 6 bases; bases with no gene match: 12. The CDR3 contains 15 residues. The CDR3 bases are TGTGCCAGCAGGGCGCGACAGGGAGAGAGAGAAAAACTGTTTTTT. This encodes CASRARQGEREKLFF.

V and J are TRBV28 and TRBJ1-1, with 7 bases identical to TRBD1. Per the germline V gene, CDR1 is MDHEN and CDR2 is SYDVKM. V was pared by 6 bases and J by 6 bases, with 7 bases of the junction left unmatched. The CDR3 loop spans 13 amino acids. The CDR3 DNA follows: TGTGCCAGCAGGGTGACAGGGATCCCTGAAGCTTTCTTT. This translates into CASRVTGIPEAFF.

This clone occurred once. This chain uses TRBV28 with TRBJ2-1; D is uncertain. Germline V gene sequence: CDR1 MDHEN, CDR2 SYDVKM. V lost 6 bases and J lost 7, with 16 bases in between. CDR3 size: 14 residues. For the CDR3, the DNA is TGTGCCAGCAGACGAACGACAAGGCTTAATGAGCAGTTCTTC. The encoded protein is CASRRTTRLNEQFF.

Note on this clone: The junction does not match germline at one end; this may be a read error. Other DNA sequences within the sample encode an identical CDR3. The rearrangement joins TRBV5-1 to TRBJ1-3; 9 bases are shared with TRBD1. The length of the CDR3 is 16 residues. Germline CDR1 and CDR2: SGHRS and YFSETQ. The CDR3: CASKWGQGTSGNTIYF. CDR3 coding DNA: TGCGCGAGCAAATGGGGACAGGGAACGTCTGGAAACACCATATATTTT.

The rearrangement joins TRBV5-1 to TRBJ2-1, with 13 bases fitting TRBD2. Germline CDR1 reads SGHRS; CDR2 reads YFSETQ. Trimming at V came to 2 bases and at J to 10 bases, leaving 6 bases not matched to a gene. The CDR3 extends over 15 amino acids. CDR3 sequence reads: CASSLRLAGGWEQFF. CDR3 bases: TGCGCCAGCAGCTTACGACTAGCGGGGGGCTGGGAGCAGTTCTTC.

A single count supports this clone. The chain couples TRBV2 to TRBJ2-1; 9 nucleotides agree with TRBD1. The CDR3 runs 16 residues. Germline values: CDR1 SNHLY, CDR2 FYNNEI. Unmatched junction bases numbered 7, after V lost 3 bases and J lost 4 bases. CDR3 sequence (DNA): TGTGCCAGCAGTGACTGGTTGACAGGGGGGTACAATGAGCAGTTCTTC. Amino acid sequence: CASSDWLTGGYNEQFF.

The gene calls are TRBV28 and TRBJ2-6, with 7 positions matching TRBD2. The germline gives CDR1 MDHEN, CDR2 SYDVKM. V gave up 4 bases and J gave up 4 bases; unmatched junction bases: 10. The CDR3 length is 17 residues. CDR3 sequence: CASSWGGTLSGANVLTF. CDR3 sequence (DNA): TGTGCCAGCAGTTGGGGGGGGACTCTGTCCGGGGCCAACGTCCTGACTTTC.

The chain employs TRBV11-2 and TRBJ1-5; D remains ambiguous. The CDR3 covers 13 residues. In germline, CDR1 is SGHAT, CDR2 FQNNGV. Trimming pared 3 bases from V and 2 bases from J, leaving 5 bases between. CDR3 bases: TGTGCCAGCAGCTTGAGGGGCAATCAGCCCCAGCATTTT. This gives the protein CASSLRGNQPQHF.

This sequence joins TRBV5-1 and TRBJ2-5, with 11 bases that match TRBD1. The DNA end is a closer match to TRBJ2-7, so the J assignment may be wrong. The V gene's germline CDR1 is SGHRS and CDR2 YFSETQ. This CDR3 is built from 15 residues. The CDR3 DNA is TGCGCCAGCAGCTCCTGGGACAGGGGGTTGTACGAGCAGTACTTC. Its translation is CASSSWDRGLYEQYF.

J is TRBJ2-2 and V is TRBV5-1; D not certain. The ends were cut back, 0 bases at V and 2 bases at J, with 8 bases in the middle. The germline gives CDR1 SGHRS, CDR2 YFSETQ. The CDR3 runs to 15 residues. CDR3 protein: CASSLAQINTGELFF. The CDR3 region has the DNA TGCGCCAGCAGCTTGGCACAGATAAACACCGGGGAGCTGTTTTTT.

The rearrangement links TRBV12-5 to TRBJ1-6, with 8 bases matching TRBD1. This CDR3 is built from 17 residues. Germline lookup yields CDR1 LGHNT and CDR2 FRNRAP. With V trimmed by 2 bases and J by 9 bases, 12 bases remained unmatched. CDR3 bases: TGTGCTAGTGGTTTGATCTACATTACAGGGGGAAGTTCACCCCTCCACTTT. Its protein product is CASGLIYITGGSSPLHF.

On this clone: Other DNA sequences in this specimen translate into the identical CDR3. The rearrangement links TRBV27 to TRBJ1-5; D gene uncertain. This CDR3 region has 16 residues. From germline, CDR1 is MNHEY and CDR2 SMNVEV (reference sequence). The V gene lost 6 bases and the J gene lost 4 bases, with 19 bases spanning the gap. CDR3 coding DNA: TGTGCCAGCAGGGCGACACCTACCAGAGGGAATCAGCCCCAGCATTTT. It encodes CASRATPTRGNQPQHF.

This clone appeared a single time. The rearrangement joins TRBV18 to TRBJ1-1; D remains ambiguous. V lost 0 bases and J 1 base, leaving 9 bases between the germline ends. The CDR3 is made up of 15 amino acids. Germline values: CDR1 KGHSH, CDR2 LQKENI. The CDR3: CASSPPGMQNTEAFF. CDR3 nucleotides: TGTGCCAGCTCACCACCTGGCATGCAGAACACTGAAGCTTTCTTT. The whole variable domain, remainder taken from reference TRBV18 and TRBJ1-1, is NAGVMQNPRHLVRRRGQEARLRCSPMKGHSHVYWYRQLPEEGLKFMVYLQKENIIDESGMPKERFSAEFPKEGPSILRIQQVVRGDSAAYFCASSPPGMQNTEAFFGQGTRLTVV.

The rearrangement joins TRBV7-2 to TRBJ1-1; D may be TRBD1 (6 bases). Trimming left V 4 bases short and J 4 bases short, with 13 bases between. The CDR3 has 14 residues. Germline CDR1 is SGHTA and CDR2 is FQGNSA. The CDR3, as DNA: TGTGCCAGCAGCTCTTACAGGGAGGGCACTGAAGCTTTCTTT. The encoded protein is CASSSYREGTEAFF.

This chain connects TRBV25-1 to TRBJ1-4; the D gene is possibly TRBD1 (6 bases). V lost 8 bases and J lost 4, with 14 bases in between. The CDR3 loop spans 14 amino acids. Germline V lookup: CDR1 MGHDK, CDR2 SYGVNS. The CDR3 nucleotides are TGTGCCAGCGGGGCAGGGGCTGTTAATGAAAAACTGTTTTTT. It translates to CASGAGAVNEKLFF.

The chain joins TRBV6-5 to TRBJ1-3; 8 positions agree with TRBD1. The V gene end was trimmed by 6 bases and the J gene end by 4 bases; junction bases not matched to a gene: 5. Germline V lookup: CDR1 MNHEY, CDR2 SVGAGI. This CDR3 region has 14 residues. This CDR3 is CASRSTGGGNTIYF. DNA of the CDR3: TGTGCCAGCAGGTCAACAGGGGGGGGAAACACCATATATTTT.

The chain uses TRBV2 and TRBJ2-1, with 13 bases fitting TRBD2. V shed 4 bases and J 0 bases; nucleotides not matched to a gene: 12. Per germline, CDR1 SNHLY and CDR2 FYNNEI. The CDR3 sequence is 20 residues long. CDR3 in amino acids: CASSGSRTSGGLNSYNEQFF. For the CDR3, the DNA is TGTGCCAGCAGTGGCTCCCGGACTAGCGGGGGCCTAAACTCCTACAATGAGCAGTTCTTC.

A word on this clone: Germline and junction disagree at one end, which may indicate a read error. The chain joins TRBV7-9 to TRBJ2-2; TRBD2 might be the D (7 bases). The CDR3 is 17 amino acids. The germline CDR1 and CDR2 sequences are SEHNR and FQNEAQ (reference sequence). The CDR3 is CSSSSARGRANTGELFF. The CDR3 nucleotides are TGTTCCAGCAGCTCGGCAAGGGGGAGGGCGAACACCGGGGAGCTGTTTTTT.

The rearrangement joins TRBV19 to TRBJ1-6; 10 bases are a match to TRBD1. V lost 3 bases to trimming and J lost 9 bases; unmatched junction nucleotides: 5. Per the germline V gene, CDR1 is LNHDA and CDR2 is SQIVND (reference sequence). The CDR3 runs 15 residues. CDR3 loop: CASSIGGQGGSPLHF. The CDR3 nucleotides read TGTGCCAGTAGTATCGGAGGACAGGGGGGTTCACCCCTCCACTTT.

CDR3 sequence: CASSYQALEQYF. The CDR3, as DNA: TGTGCCAGCAGTTACCAGGCCCTCGAGCAGTACTTC. The chain is built from TRBV6-6 and TRBJ2-7; D not resolved. V shed 2 bases and J shed 6 bases, with 8 bases lying between them. Germline loops: CDR1 MNHNY, CDR2 SVGAGI (reference sequence). The CDR3 length is 12 residues.

This clone came up once. This chain joins TRBV7-9 and TRBJ1-5; D possibly corresponds to TRBD1 (6 bases). Germline CDR1 is SEHNR and CDR2 is FQNEAQ (reference sequence). CDR3 size: 15 residues. V lost 5 bases and J lost 5, with 16 bases in between. CDR3 DNA sequence: TGTGCCAGCAGCGGCGGGGGCAGGGGTGATCAGCCCCAGCATTTT. Residues: CASSGGGRGDQPQHF.